What follows are 13 T cell receptor beta chains derived from one specimen sequenced in a study of beta chain features in type 1 diabetes. These receptors lack a known antigen. Study-wide results and limits: Shortening of TCRB CDR3s, moderate but significant, appeared in all four CD4+ subsets of Type 1 diabetes patients.

Sequencing targeted expressed TCRB transcripts, as all isolated RNA had been reverse transcribed. The repertoire was sequenced with immunoSEQ multiplex PCR; TCRdb's copy has only in-frame clones and lacks some. Of 15,000 or so clones listed, just over 70% are singletons. Sequenced input: stem cell memory CD4+ T cells from blood. The receptors come from a man younger than 40 with type 1 diabetes.

As concerns this clone: Distinct nucleotide sequences in the sample also encode this CDR3. The chain employs TRBV7-2 and TRBJ2-3; D is unresolved. Germline values: CDR1 SGHTA, CDR2 FQGNSA. CDR3 length: 14 amino acids. The germline V and J ends were trimmed by 3 bases and 3 bases, with 10 bases remaining between them. In DNA, the CDR3 is TGTGCCAGCAGCTTGCGCGGTGGAACAGATACGCAGTATTTT. It is translated as CASSLRGGTDTQYF.

The chain carries TRBV7-9 and TRBJ2-7, with a possible D match to TRBD2 (5 bases). V shed 3 bases and J shed 1 base, with 7 bases lying between them. Germline lookup yields CDR1 SEHNR and CDR2 FQNEAQ (reference sequence). The CDR3 runs 13 residues. The CDR3 loop reads CASSFGGSYEQYF. CDR3 bases: TGTGCCAGCAGCTTCGGCGGGTCCTACGAGCAGTACTTC.

The chain recombines TRBV6-6 with TRBJ2-7; 8 positions match TRBD1. The germline gives CDR1 MNHNY, CDR2 SVGAGI (reference sequence). J was trimmed by 6 bases and V by 5 bases; bases with no gene match: 3. This CDR3 spans 12 amino acids. CDR3 DNA: TGTGCCAGCAGTCCAACAGGGGGCGAGCAGTACTTC. Translating gives CASSPTGGEQYF.

The genes are TRBV11-2 and TRBJ2-3; 8 positions match TRBD1. This CDR3 has 13 amino acids. With V trimmed by 3 bases and J by 4 bases, 0 bases remained unmatched. CDR1 is SGHAT, CDR2 FQNNGV, per germline. CDR3 in DNA: TGTGCCAGCAGCTTGACAGGGGCAGATACGCAGTATTTT. Translation gives CASSLTGADTQYF.

The chain employs TRBV12-5 and TRBJ1-5; D not resolved. Germline CDR1 reads LGHNT; CDR2 reads FRNRAP. Trimming shortened V by 4 bases and J by 11 bases, and 18 bases separated the two germline ends. This CDR3 is built from 14 residues. The chain's CDR3 is CASGSTGNSSTQHF. CDR3 nucleotide sequence: TGTGCTAGTGGTTCCACCGGGAACTCGTCGACCCAGCATTTT.

This clone has only a few counts. The chain has TRBV5-1 and TRBJ2-7; TRBD1 aligns across 10 bases. The CDR3 is 13 amino acids. The V gene end was trimmed by 4 bases and the J gene end by 6 bases; junction bases not matched to a gene: 4. From germline, CDR1 is SGHRS and CDR2 YFSETQ. DNA for the CDR3: TGCGCCAGCAGCGTGGGACAGGGGCGCGAGCAGTACTTC. Amino acid sequence: CASSVGQGREQYF.

This chain uses TRBV2 with TRBJ2-5; 11 bases fit TRBD2. The CDR3 contains 15 residues. Germline trimming cut 6 bases from V and 5 bases from J; bases unmatched to any gene: 8. Germline assignment: CDR1 SNHLY and CDR2 FYNNEI. The CDR3 sequence is CASRYSGGGGETQYF. CDR3 in DNA: TGTGCCAGCAGATATAGCGGGGGGGGAGGGGAGACCCAGTACTTC.

This clone was recorded only once. The chain has TRBV11-2 and TRBJ2-1; TRBD2 matches at 10 bases. Per the germline V gene, CDR1 is SGHAT and CDR2 is FQNNGV. V shed 5 bases, J shed 10 bases, and the junction held 5 bases outside the gene matches. This CDR3 has 13 amino acids. Here the CDR3 reads CASSKVAGGEQFF. DNA of the CDR3: TGTGCCAGCAGCAAGGTAGCGGGGGGCGAGCAGTTCTTC.

The chain recombines TRBV6-1 with TRBJ2-3, with TRBD2 matching 8 bases. Germline assignment: CDR1 MNHNS and CDR2 SASEGT. CDR3 length: 14 amino acids. The ends lost 8 bases at V and 1 base at J; junction bases unmatched: 5. The CDR3 sequence is CASSTGGGTDTQYF. Here the CDR3 DNA reads TGTGCCAGCTCGACGGGAGGGGGCACAGATACGCAGTATTTT.

V and J are TRBV5-1 and TRBJ2-3, with a possible D match to TRBD2 (7 bases). V lost 9 bases, J lost 5 bases, and 22 bases lay in between. The CDR3 is made up of 15 amino acids. Per the germline V gene, CDR1 is SGHRS and CDR2 is YFSETQ. This chain's CDR3 is CATSMWGGLGDTQYF. As DNA, the CDR3 is TGCGCCACCTCTATGTGGGGGGGGCTTGGAGATACGCAGTATTTT.

This chain links TRBV28 with TRBJ1-2, with D perhaps matching TRBD1 (5 bases). V dropped 1 base and J dropped 8 bases, with 20 bases sitting between them. The CDR3 runs to 16 residues. Looked up from germline, CDR1 is MDHEN and CDR2 is SYDVKM. CDR3 in DNA: TGTGCCAGCAGTTTATTTGTTCAGGGCCACAGTCCGGGCTACACCTTC. Amino acids: CASSLFVQGHSPGYTF.

The chain is built from TRBV19 and TRBJ1-1; a possible D gene is TRBD1 (6 bases). V gave up 7 bases and J gave up 6 bases, with 18 bases separating them. CDR3 length equals 14 residues. Looked up from germline, CDR1 is LNHDA and CDR2 is SQIVND (reference sequence). CDR3 sequence reads: CASTIQGRQAEAFF. CDR3 coding DNA: TGTGCCAGTACCATACAGGGTCGACAGGCTGAAGCTTTCTTT.

The count of this clone is one. The chain recombines TRBV7-9 with TRBJ1-2; 7 bases are a match to TRBD1. Germline V gene sequence: CDR1 SEHNR, CDR2 FQNEAQ (reference sequence). The CDR3 totals 13 residues. V lost 1 base, J lost 7 bases, and 3 bases stayed unmatched. Written as DNA, the CDR3 is TGTGCCAGCAGCTTAGGGACAGGCTCTGGCTACACCTTC. Its protein is CASSLGTGSGYTF.